Following are 32 T cell receptor beta chains from one sample sequenced in a study of CD8 T cells in Susac syndrome. RNA amounts of roughly 0.5 to 1 ug underwent reverse transcription with random hexamers. TCRdb analysed the immunoSEQ multiplex PCR reads with MiXCR anew, one entry per CDR3 protein. The sample has some 200,000 distinct CDR3 sequences, around nine tenths seen once. The sample taken for sequencing was CD4+ T cells from PBMCs. These receptors were obtained from a human donor with Susac syndrome.

This clonotype was counted a single time. The V call is TRBV20-1, the J call TRBJ2-3, with D possibly matching TRBD2 (6 bases). CDR1 is DFQATT and CDR2 is SNEGSKA in the germline V gene (reference sequence). V was pared by 0 bases and J by 3 bases, with 10 bases between. This CDR3 has 14 amino acids. DNA of the CDR3: TGCAGTGCTAGAGATGGAGGAGGGACAGATACGCAGTATTTT. Protein: CSARDGGGTDTQYF.

The chain couples TRBV6-5 to TRBJ2-1, with D perhaps TRBD1 or TRBD2 (5 bases each). Trimming removed 5 bases from V and 8 bases from J, with 16 bases in between. The CDR3 extends over 14 amino acids. CDR1 is MNHEY, CDR2 SVGAGI, per germline. As DNA, the CDR3 is TGTGCCAGCAGTATATCCCCGGGACGGTATGAGCAGTTCTTC. This gives the protein CASSISPGRYEQFF.

The chain employs TRBV6-5 and TRBJ1-1; 7 bases are a match to TRBD1. Germline CDR1 is MNHEY and CDR2 is SVGAGI. The V gene end was trimmed by 2 bases and the J gene end by 1 base; junction bases not matched to a gene: 1. The CDR3 spans 14 residues. CDR3 coding DNA: TGTGCCAGCAGTTACGGGACAGAGAACACTGAAGCTTTCTTT. Translation gives CASSYGTENTEAFF.

The chain employs TRBV12-3 or TRBV12-4 and TRBJ2-1; 14 bases are a match to TRBD2. The CDR3 has 17 residues. The V segment lost 6 bases and the J segment 4 bases; nucleotides outside the gene matches: 8. CDR3 DNA: TGTGCCAGCAGCTATCGGACTAGCGGGGGGCTGTACAATGAGCAGTTCTTC. This sequence encodes CASSYRTSGGLYNEQFF.

The chain combines TRBV4-2 with TRBJ2-3; D gene ambiguous. CDR1 and CDR2 from the germline V gene are LGHNA and YNFKEQ. Deletions cut 2 bases from V and 0 bases from J, with 6 bases between. The CDR3 contains 14 residues. In DNA, the CDR3 is TGTGCCAGCAGCCAAACAGACAGCACAGATACGCAGTATTTT. It specifies CASSQTDSTDTQYF.

The V gene is TRBV20-1, the J gene TRBJ1-1; D call uncertain. This CDR3 has 14 amino acids. Germline V lookup: CDR1 DFQATT, CDR2 SNEGSKA (reference sequence). V was shortened by 3 bases and J by 4 bases, with 15 bases between the two germline ends. Here the CDR3 reads CSASRQQLGTEAFF. As DNA, the CDR3 is TGCAGTGCTAGTAGACAACAACTGGGCACTGAAGCTTTCTTT.

The genes are TRBV18 and TRBJ1-5; D may be TRBD1 (5 bases). The V end was cut by 0 bases, the J end by 7 bases, with 10 bases between. This CDR3 spans 14 amino acids. Germline V lookup: CDR1 KGHSH, CDR2 LQKENI. The CDR3 bases are TGTGCCAGCTCACCACCAGGGGATCGGCAGCCCCAGCATTTT. Translated, it gives CASSPPGDRQPQHF.

The chain employs TRBV7-9 and TRBJ2-3; 11 nucleotides agree with TRBD2. The J segment lost 2 bases and the V segment lost 0 bases, leaving 7 bases of the junction unmatched. Germline assignment: CDR1 SEHNR and CDR2 FQNEAQ (reference sequence). The CDR3 is 18 amino acids. CDR3 nucleotides: TGTGCCAGCAGCTTAGCGGGGGGACTAGCGGATCACACAGATACGCAGTATTTT. Residues: CASSLAGGLADHTDTQYF.

The CDR3 reads CSGRTGGGEKLFF. The CDR3 nucleotides are TGCAGCGGAAGAACAGGGGGGGGTGAAAAACTGTTTTTT. This chain links TRBV29-1 with TRBJ1-4; TRBD1 matches at 8 bases. The CDR3 contains 13 residues. V trimming: 7 bases; J trimming: 7 bases; junction bases outside the gene matches: 8. Germline V gives CDR1 SQVTM, CDR2 ANQGSEA.

The chain links TRBV24-1 to TRBJ2-5; D may match TRBD1 or TRBD2 (6 bases each). The V end was cut by 3 bases, the J end by 5 bases, with 18 bases between. This CDR3 region has 16 residues. Germline values: CDR1 KGHDR, CDR2 SFDVKD. CDR3 bases: TGTGCCACCAGTGATCCCCTATTGGGGGCGGGGGAGACCCAGTACTTC. Translating gives CATSDPLLGAGETQYF.

This chain links TRBV19 with TRBJ1-1; weak D call: TRBD1 (5 bases). The V end lost 5 bases, the J end lost 1 base, and 11 bases lay between the germline ends. This CDR3 spans 14 amino acids. Germline V CDR1 and CDR2: LNHDA, SQIVND (reference sequence). The CDR3 spells CASSARGPNTEAFF. CDR3 nucleotides: TGTGCCAGTAGTGCCCGGGGACCGAACACTGAAGCTTTCTTT.

The V call is TRBV29-1, the J call TRBJ2-4; possibly TRBD1 for D (5 bases). Trimming shortened V by 6 bases and J by 0 bases, and 12 bases separated the two germline ends. The length of the CDR3 is 14 residues. Germline V gives CDR1 SQVTM, CDR2 ANQGSEA. CDR3 in DNA: TGCAGCGTCCTGGATCAGGGAGCCAAAAACATTCAGTACTTC. Translated, it gives CSVLDQGAKNIQYF.

This chain joins TRBV29-1 and TRBJ1-1; 7 bases map to TRBD1. V lost 7 bases to trimming and J lost 0 bases; unmatched junction nucleotides: 2. The germline gives CDR1 SQVTM, CDR2 ANQGSEA. The CDR3 has 12 amino acids. CDR3 sequence reads: CSATGMNTEAFF. The CDR3 DNA is TGCAGCGCGACAGGGATGAACACTGAAGCTTTCTTT.

This clonotype showed up just once. The chain carries TRBV20-1 and TRBJ2-7; D may be TRBD1 or TRBD2 (6 bases each). V shed 3 bases and J shed 6 bases, with 18 bases lying between them. The CDR3 covers 14 residues. The V gene's germline CDR1 is DFQATT and CDR2 SNEGSKA (reference sequence). The CDR3 loop is CSASPGTSGAEQYF. The DNA for the CDR3 is TGCAGTGCTAGTCCCGGGACGTCGGGGGCCGAGCAGTACTTC.

The genes are TRBV7-2 and TRBJ2-3; D not resolved. The germline CDR1 and CDR2 sequences are SGHTA and FQGNSA. The CDR3 contains 14 residues. Trimming took off 3 bases at V and 2 bases at J, with 9 bases between the two ends. The CDR3 protein is CASSFSTITDTQYF. The CDR3 DNA follows: TGTGCCAGCAGCTTTAGTACCATCACAGATACGCAGTATTTT.

V gene TRBV19 combines with J gene TRBJ2-1, with 7 bases fitting TRBD2. The CDR3 contains 14 residues. Trimming at V came to 8 bases and at J to 5 bases, leaving 9 bases not matched to a gene. Germline lookup yields CDR1 LNHDA and CDR2 SQIVND (reference sequence). CDR3 residues: CASLGGGFHNEQFF. The DNA for the CDR3 is TGTGCCAGTTTGGGCGGGGGTTTTCACAATGAGCAGTTCTTC.

The genes are TRBV7-9 and TRBJ1-2; D is possibly TRBD1 (5 bases). The V and J ends lost 1 base and 1 base respectively, with 16 bases between them. The CDR3 spans 17 residues. CDR1 is SEHNR, CDR2 FQNEAQ, per germline (reference sequence). The CDR3 DNA reads TGTGCCAGCAGCTTAGGAGGAGGGGCGAGAATTAACTATGGCTACACCTTC. It specifies CASSLGGGARINYGYTF.

J is TRBJ2-5 and V is TRBV27, with D possibly TRBD2 on 5 matching bases. This CDR3 comprises 14 residues. Germline V gene data show CDR1 as MNHEY and CDR2 as SMNVEV (reference sequence). Trimming stripped 1 base from V and 4 bases from J, with 10 bases between. CDR3 in DNA: TGTGCCAGCAGTTTATTACAGCGGAGAGAGACCCAGTACTTC. It specifies CASSLLQRRETQYF.

CDR3 bases: TGTGCCAGCAGTTTTAGTGGGACTGGGAACAATGAGCAGTTCTTC. Translated, it gives CASSFSGTGNNEQFF. The chain is built from TRBV27 and TRBJ2-1; possible D gene TRBD2, 6 bases. This CDR3 has 15 residues. CDR1 is MNHEY and CDR2 is SMNVEV in the germline V gene (reference sequence). V lost 3 bases and J 5 bases, leaving 14 bases between the germline ends.

This clonotype was observed a few times. This sequence joins TRBV9 and TRBJ2-5, with 7 bases lining up with TRBD1. V gave up 4 bases and J gave up 4 bases; unmatched junction bases: 4. Per germline, CDR1 SGDLS and CDR2 YYNGEE. The CDR3 is 13 residues long. The CDR3, as DNA: TGTGCCAGCAGCCCGCGACAGGGAGAGACCCAGTACTTC. This gives the protein CASSPRQGETQYF.

V is TRBV5-4 and J is TRBJ2-1, with 9 bases lining up with TRBD2. The CDR3 sequence is 18 residues long. Looked up from germline, CDR1 is SGHNT and CDR2 is YYREEE (reference sequence). Unmatched junction bases numbered 11, after V lost 4 bases and J lost 0 bases. In DNA, the CDR3 is TGTGCCAGCAGCCAAACGGTGGGCGGGGGGGCCTCCTACAATGAGCAGTTCTTC. This sequence encodes CASSQTVGGGASYNEQFF.

The chain recombines TRBV20-1 with TRBJ2-7, with unresolved D. This CDR3 contains 11 residues. Trimming removed 8 bases at V and 5 bases at J, with 13 bases between. Germline lookup yields CDR1 DFQATT and CDR2 SNEGSKA (reference sequence). CDR3 in DNA: TGCAGTCTTTGGACGTTCCACGAGCAGTACTTC. Translated, it gives CSLWTFHEQYF.

This sequence joins TRBV20-1 and TRBJ2-1; the D is unclear. Trimming took off 0 bases at V and 7 bases at J, with 13 bases between the two ends. The CDR3 length is 14 residues. CDR1 is DFQATT and CDR2 is SNEGSKA in the germline V gene (reference sequence). DNA of the CDR3: TGCAGTGCTAGAGATGCTGAGGCATCTAATGAGCAGTTCTTC. Translation gives CSARDAEASNEQFF.

The chain combines TRBV5-4 with TRBJ2-5; tentative D call: TRBD2 (6 bases). CDR1 is SGHNT, CDR2 YYREEE, per germline (reference sequence). Trimming left V 4 bases short and J 7 bases short, with 14 bases between. This CDR3 has 13 amino acids. CDR3 protein: CASSPGGTVTQYF. The CDR3 bases are TGTGCCAGCAGCCCAGGTGGGACTGTGACCCAGTACTTC.

In DNA, the CDR3 is TGCAGTGCTAGACGACCGGGACAGCCGAACACTGAAGCTTTCTTT. Protein: CSARRPGQPNTEAFF. The V gene is TRBV20-1, the J gene TRBJ1-1; TRBD1 aligns across 7 bases. CDR1 and CDR2 from the germline V gene are DFQATT and SNEGSKA (reference sequence). J lost 1 base, V lost 2 bases, and 7 bases had no gene match. The CDR3 is 15 residues long.

This clonotype has more than one count but fewer than ten. CDR3 loop: CASSQIWGANEKLFF. CDR3 nucleotides: TGCGCCAGCAGCCAAATCTGGGGGGCTAATGAAAAACTGTTTTTT. The gene calls are TRBV4-1 and TRBJ1-4; D is possibly TRBD1 (5 bases). The CDR3 sequence is 15 residues long. Trimming removed 2 bases from V and 3 bases from J, with 10 bases in between. Germline values: CDR1 MGHRA, CDR2 YSYEKL.

The chain employs TRBV28 and TRBJ1-5; D unresolved. CDR1 and CDR2 (germline): MDHEN, SYDVKM. The CDR3 is made up of 15 amino acids. Trimming took off 4 bases at V and 0 bases at J, with 10 bases between the two ends. CDR3 region: CASSSADYSNQPQHF. The CDR3 bases are TGTGCCAGCAGTTCCGCAGATTATAGCAATCAGCCCCAGCATTTT.

The gene calls are TRBV19 and TRBJ1-1; TRBD1 aligns across 9 bases. Germline lookup yields CDR1 LNHDA and CDR2 SQIVND (reference sequence). The CDR3 length is 15 residues. Trimming took 7 bases from V and 6 from J; bases not matched to a gene: 12. In nucleotides, the CDR3 is TGTGCCAGTATCCGTACAGGGGGCGCTTCCGCTGAAGCTTTCTTT. It codes for CASIRTGGASAEAFF.

The chain recombines TRBV3-1 with TRBJ2-7; TRBD1 aligns across 9 bases. The CDR3 is made up of 16 amino acids. Germline V gene lookup returns CDR1 LGHDT and CDR2 YNNKEL (reference sequence). V lost 4 bases and J lost 7; bases outside the gene matches: 14. This CDR3 reads CASSLPPGQGSDEQYF. The DNA for the CDR3 is TGTGCCAGCAGCCTGCCCCCGGGACAGGGTTCGGATGAGCAGTACTTC.

The chain links TRBV3-1 to TRBJ1-4; D is unclear. Trimming shortened V by 3 bases and J by 5 bases, and 7 bases separated the two germline ends. Germline CDR1 and CDR2: LGHDT and YNNKEL (reference sequence). The CDR3 consists of 13 residues. The CDR3 is CASSQIQNEKLFF. The CDR3 nucleotides are TGTGCCAGCAGCCAGATACAGAATGAAAAACTGTTTTTT.

The V and J genes are TRBV7-8 and TRBJ2-3; D may be TRBD1 (6 bases). The CDR3 consists of 14 residues. Per the germline V gene, CDR1 is SGHVS and CDR2 is FQNEAQ. V lost 6 bases, J lost 5 bases, and 15 bases lay in between. Here the CDR3 reads CASSFQGQRDTQYF. The CDR3 nucleotides read TGTGCCAGCAGTTTCCAGGGGCAGAGAGATACGCAGTATTTT.

This chain joins TRBV29-1 and TRBJ2-3, with unresolved D. This CDR3 is 17 amino acids long. The V end lost 6 bases, the J end lost 1 base, and 23 bases lay between the germline ends. CDR1 is SQVTM, CDR2 ANQGSEA, per germline. CDR3 loop: CSVTSRDDGLGTDTQYF. CDR3 bases: TGCAGCGTCACATCACGCGATGATGGGTTGGGCACAGATACGCAGTATTTT.